The clone carrying this T cell receptor beta chain was counted between two and nine times. This sample's time point: newly diagnosed GD, antithyroid drugs for less than 3 months. PBMCs provided the RNA from which the TCR library was made. With V trimmed by 3 bases and J by 1 base, 5 bases remained unmatched. Germline CDR1 SGDLS, CDR2 YYNGEE. CDR3 size: 15 residues. The record originates from a study of regulatory T cells in long-lasting Graves disease. Sequencing libraries for TCR beta were prepared with iRepertoire HTBI primers and Arm-PCR of CDR3 regions. A single record per CDR3 protein comes from TCRdb applying MiXCR to the multiplex PCR reads. This table has around 460,000 distinct CDR3 sequences, about 15% appearing once. Another study also made use of these data, one on T cells in Graves' hyperthyroidism and ophthalmopathy.

Source: peripheral blood mononuclear cells (PBMCs), taken at new diagnosis, from a patient treated with antithyroid drugs. The genes are TRBV9 and TRBJ1-1; 8 bases align to TRBD1. This sequence was found in a woman between 50 and 59 years old with Graves disease. The CDR3 DNA reads as TGTGCCAGCAGCGCGAGAACAGGGGGGAACACTGAAGCTTTCTTT. Its translation is CASSARTGGNTEAFF.